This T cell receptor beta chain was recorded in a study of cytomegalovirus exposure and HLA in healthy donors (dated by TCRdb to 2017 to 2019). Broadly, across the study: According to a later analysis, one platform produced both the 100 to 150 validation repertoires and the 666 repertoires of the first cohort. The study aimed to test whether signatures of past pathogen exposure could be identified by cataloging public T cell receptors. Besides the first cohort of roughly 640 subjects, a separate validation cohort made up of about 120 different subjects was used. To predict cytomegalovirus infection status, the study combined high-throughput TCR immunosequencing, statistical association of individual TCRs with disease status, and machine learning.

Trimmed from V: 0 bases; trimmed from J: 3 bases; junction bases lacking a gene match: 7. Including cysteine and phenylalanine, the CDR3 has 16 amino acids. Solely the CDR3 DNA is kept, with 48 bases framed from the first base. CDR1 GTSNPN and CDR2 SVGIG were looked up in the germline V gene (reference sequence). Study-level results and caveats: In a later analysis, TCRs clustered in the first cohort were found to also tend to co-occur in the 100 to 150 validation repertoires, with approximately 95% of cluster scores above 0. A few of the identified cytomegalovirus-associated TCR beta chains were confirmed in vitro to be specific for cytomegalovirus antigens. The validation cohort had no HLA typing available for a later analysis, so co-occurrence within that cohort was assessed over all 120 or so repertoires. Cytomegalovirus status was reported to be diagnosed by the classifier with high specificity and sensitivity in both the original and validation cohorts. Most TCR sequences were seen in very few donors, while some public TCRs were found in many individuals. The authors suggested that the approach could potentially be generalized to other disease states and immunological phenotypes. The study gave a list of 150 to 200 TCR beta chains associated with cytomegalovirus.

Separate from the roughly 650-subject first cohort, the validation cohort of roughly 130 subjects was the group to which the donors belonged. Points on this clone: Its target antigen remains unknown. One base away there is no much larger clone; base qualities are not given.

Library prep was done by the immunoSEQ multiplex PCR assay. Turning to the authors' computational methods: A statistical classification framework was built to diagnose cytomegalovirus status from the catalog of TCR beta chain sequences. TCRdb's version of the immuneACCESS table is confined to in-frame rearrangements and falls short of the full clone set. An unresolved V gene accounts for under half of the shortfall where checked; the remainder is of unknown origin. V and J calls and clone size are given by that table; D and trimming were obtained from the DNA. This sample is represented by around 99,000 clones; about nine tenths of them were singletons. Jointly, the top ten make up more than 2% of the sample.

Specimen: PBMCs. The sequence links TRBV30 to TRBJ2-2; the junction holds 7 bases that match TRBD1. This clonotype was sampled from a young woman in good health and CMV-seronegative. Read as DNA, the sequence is TGTGCCTGGAGTGTATTGGGGCAGGGGGACACCGGGGAGCTGTTTTTT. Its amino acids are CAWSVLGQGDTGELFF.